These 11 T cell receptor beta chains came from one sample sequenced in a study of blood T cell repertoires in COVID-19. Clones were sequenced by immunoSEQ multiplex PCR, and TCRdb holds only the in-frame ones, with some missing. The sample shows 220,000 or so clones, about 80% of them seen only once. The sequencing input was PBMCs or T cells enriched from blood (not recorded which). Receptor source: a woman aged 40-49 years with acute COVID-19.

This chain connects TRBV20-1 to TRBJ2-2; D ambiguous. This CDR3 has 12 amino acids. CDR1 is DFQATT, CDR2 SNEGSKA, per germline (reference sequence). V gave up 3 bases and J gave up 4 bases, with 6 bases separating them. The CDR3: CSASSVTGELFF. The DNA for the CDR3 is TGCAGTGCTAGTTCCGTCACCGGGGAGCTGTTTTTT.

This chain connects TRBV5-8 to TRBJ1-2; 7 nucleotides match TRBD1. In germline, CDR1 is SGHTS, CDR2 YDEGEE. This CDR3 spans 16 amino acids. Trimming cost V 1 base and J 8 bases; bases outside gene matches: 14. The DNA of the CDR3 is TGTGCCAGCAGCTTGCGAATGACAGGGAAGGGGAGCGGCTACACCTTC. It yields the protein CASSLRMTGKGSGYTF.

CDR3 amino acids: CASSQYGTQTGELFF. CDR3 bases: TGTGCCAGCAGCCAATACGGGACTCAGACCGGGGAGCTGTTTTTT. The chain couples TRBV14 to TRBJ2-2, with a tentative D call TRBD2 (6 bases). The CDR3 consists of 15 residues. The V gene lost 2 bases and the J gene lost 5 bases, with 12 bases spanning the gap. Germline CDR1 SGHDN, CDR2 FVKESK.

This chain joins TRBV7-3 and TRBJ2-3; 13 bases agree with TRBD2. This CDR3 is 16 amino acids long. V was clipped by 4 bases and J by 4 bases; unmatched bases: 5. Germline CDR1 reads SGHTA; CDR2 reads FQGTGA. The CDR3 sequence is CASSSLAGGRADTQYF. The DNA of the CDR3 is TGTGCCAGCAGCTCACTAGCGGGGGGGCGTGCAGATACGCAGTATTTT.

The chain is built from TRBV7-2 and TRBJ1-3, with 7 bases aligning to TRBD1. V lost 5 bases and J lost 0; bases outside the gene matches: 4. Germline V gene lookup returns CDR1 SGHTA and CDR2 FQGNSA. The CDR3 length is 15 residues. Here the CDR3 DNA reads TGTGCCAGCAGCCCTACAGGGGTCTCTGGAAACACCATATATTTT. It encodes CASSPTGVSGNTIYF.

The CDR3 spells CASSSSDRGDNYGYTF. The CDR3 coding sequence is TGTGCCAGCAGCTCTTCCGACAGGGGCGATAACTATGGCTACACCTTC. The chain links TRBV7-8 to TRBJ1-2; 8 bases fit TRBD1. The germline V gene encodes CDR1 SGHVS and CDR2 FQNEAQ. Losses at the gene ends were 4 bases for V and 1 base for J; bases not matched to a gene: 8. This CDR3 spans 16 amino acids.

The CDR3 loop reads CASIALQGSGTEAFF. For the CDR3, the DNA is TGTGCCAGCATCGCACTTCAGGGTTCCGGCACTGAAGCTTTCTTT. The chain links TRBV5-4 to TRBJ1-1; D perhaps matches TRBD1 (5 bases). Germline values: CDR1 SGHNT, CDR2 YYREEE (reference sequence). Deletions cut 6 bases from V and 4 bases from J, with 19 bases between. This CDR3 spans 15 amino acids.

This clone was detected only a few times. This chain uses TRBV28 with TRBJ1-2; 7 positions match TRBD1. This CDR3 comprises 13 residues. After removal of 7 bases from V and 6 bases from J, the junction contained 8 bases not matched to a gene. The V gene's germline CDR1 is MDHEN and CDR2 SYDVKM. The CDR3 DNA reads TGTGCCAGCACCATAGACAGGGTACATGGCTACACCTTC. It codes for CASTIDRVHGYTF.

CDR3 coding DNA: TGTGCCGTCGGAGACAGAAACATTCAGTACTTC. Encoded protein: CAVGDRNIQYF. The chain uses TRBV15 and TRBJ2-4; weak D call: TRBD1 (5 bases). V was shortened by 11 bases and J by 6 bases, with 11 bases between the two germline ends. CDR3 length: 11 residues. Germline-derived CDR1 and CDR2 are LNHNV and YYDKDF (reference sequence).

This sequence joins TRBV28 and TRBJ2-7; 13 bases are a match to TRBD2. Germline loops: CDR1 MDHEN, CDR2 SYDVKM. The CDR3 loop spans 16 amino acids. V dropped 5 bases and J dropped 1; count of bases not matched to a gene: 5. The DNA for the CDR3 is TGTGCCAGCAGTCCGGGGGGACTAGCGGGGTCCTACGAGCAGTACTTC. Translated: CASSPGGLAGSYEQYF.

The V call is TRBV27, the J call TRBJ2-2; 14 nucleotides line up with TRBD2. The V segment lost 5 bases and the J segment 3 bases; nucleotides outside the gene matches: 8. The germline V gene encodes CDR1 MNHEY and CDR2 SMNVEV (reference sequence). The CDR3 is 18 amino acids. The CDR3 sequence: CASSLRGTSGSHTGELFF. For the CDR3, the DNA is TGTGCCAGCAGTCTCCGAGGGACTAGCGGGAGCCACACCGGGGAGCTGTTTTTT.